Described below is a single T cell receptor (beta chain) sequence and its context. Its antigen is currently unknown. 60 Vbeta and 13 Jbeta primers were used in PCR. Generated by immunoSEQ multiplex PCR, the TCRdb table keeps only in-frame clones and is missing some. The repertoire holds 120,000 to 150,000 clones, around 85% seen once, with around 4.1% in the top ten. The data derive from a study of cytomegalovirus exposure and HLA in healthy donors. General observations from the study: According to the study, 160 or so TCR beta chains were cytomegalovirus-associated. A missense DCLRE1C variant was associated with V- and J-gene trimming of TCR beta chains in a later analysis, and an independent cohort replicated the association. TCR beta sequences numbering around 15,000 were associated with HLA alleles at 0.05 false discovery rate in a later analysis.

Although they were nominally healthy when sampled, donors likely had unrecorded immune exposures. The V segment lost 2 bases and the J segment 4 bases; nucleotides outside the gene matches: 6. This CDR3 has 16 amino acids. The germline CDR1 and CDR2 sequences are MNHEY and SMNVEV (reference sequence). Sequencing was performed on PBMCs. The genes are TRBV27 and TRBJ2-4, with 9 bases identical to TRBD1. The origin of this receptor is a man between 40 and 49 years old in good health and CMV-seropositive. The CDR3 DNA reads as TGTGCCAGCAGTTTACTCAGACAGGGGGGGAAAAACATTCAGTACTTC. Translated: CASSLLRQGGKNIQYF.